Below, 8 T cell receptor beta chains from the same sample are listed, as sequenced in a study of shared clonotypes between healthy human individuals. Using immunoSEQ multiplex PCR, the repertoire was profiled, and TCRdb retains in-frame clones only, with some absent. The table records roughly 1.4 million clones, approximately 98.5% of them present only once. The sample consisted of naive CD4+ T cells sorted from blood. Indicated subset: CD45RA+ positively selected. Receptors originate from a man aged 30-40 years in good health.

The gene calls are TRBV15 and TRBJ1-4; 7 nucleotides line up with TRBD1. The germline CDR1 and CDR2 sequences are LNHNV and YYDKDF (reference sequence). The CDR3 covers 15 residues. Trimming at V came to 4 bases and at J to 0 bases, leaving 2 bases not matched to a gene. CDR3 sequence: CATSNTGATNEKLFF. In DNA form, the CDR3 reads TGTGCCACCAGCAACACAGGGGCAACTAATGAAAAACTGTTTTTT.

Regarding this clone: The sample has other DNA sequences that encode this CDR3 too. The V and J genes are TRBV6-5 and TRBJ1-5; TRBD1 matches 8 bases. Germline V gene data show CDR1 as MNHEY and CDR2 as SVGAGI. The CDR3 is made up of 14 amino acids. Trimming removed 2 bases from V and 6 bases from J; junction bases left unmatched: 3. CDR3 region: CASSYAGGGQPQHF. CDR3 sequence (DNA): TGTGCCAGCAGTTACGCAGGGGGCGGTCAGCCCCAGCATTTT.

J is TRBJ1-4 and V is TRBV6-5; D is perhaps TRBD1 (5 bases). CDR3 length equals 14 residues. CDR1 MNHEY and CDR2 SVGAGI come from the germline V gene. The V gene lost 4 bases and the J gene lost 10 bases, with 16 bases spanning the gap. The CDR3: CASSSGTTRGKLFF. In nucleotides, the CDR3 is TGTGCCAGCAGTTCCGGGACTACTAGGGGAAAACTGTTTTTT.

The rearrangement joins TRBV5-4 to TRBJ2-1; 10 positions agree with TRBD2. From germline, CDR1 is SGHNT and CDR2 YYREEE (reference sequence). The CDR3 consists of 13 residues. V shed 5 bases, J shed 9 bases, and the junction held 5 bases outside the gene matches. CDR3 DNA sequence: TGTGCCAGCAGACCCGGGACTAGCGTTGAGCAGTTCTTC. Translating gives CASRPGTSVEQFF.

CDR3 loop: CASSSRLAGGIQETQYF. The DNA for the CDR3 is TGTGCCAGCAGTTCCCGACTAGCGGGAGGGATCCAAGAGACCCAGTACTTC. The rearrangement uses TRBV28 and TRBJ2-5; 14 bases match TRBD2. Germline CDR1 reads MDHEN; CDR2 reads SYDVKM. The J segment lost 1 base and the V segment lost 4 bases, leaving 5 bases of the junction unmatched. This CDR3 contains 17 residues.

The chain recombines TRBV6-6 with TRBJ1-1; D is possibly TRBD1 (5 bases). The germline V gene encodes CDR1 MNHNY and CDR2 SVGAGI (reference sequence). The CDR3 runs 14 residues. With 5 bases removed from V and 1 base from J, the gap between germline ends came to 11 bases. This CDR3 is CASSRTGTNTEAFF. In DNA form, the CDR3 reads TGTGCCAGCAGTCGAACGGGGACGAACACTGAAGCTTTCTTT.

The chain combines TRBV5-1 with TRBJ2-2; 8 bases are a match to TRBD2. The junction had 9 bases not matched to a gene; V was cut back by 4 bases and J by 7 bases. Looked up from germline, CDR1 is SGHRS and CDR2 is YFSETQ. The CDR3 has 15 amino acids. The CDR3 region has the DNA TGCGCCAGCAGCGGTAGCGGGATAAAGGGCGGGGAGCTGTTTTTT. Its protein product is CASSGSGIKGGELFF.

The rearrangement joins TRBV7-2 to TRBJ2-7; D gene unclear. CDR1 and CDR2 (germline): SGHTA, FQGNSA. Trimming took 2 bases from V and 1 from J, leaving 9 bases between them. The CDR3 runs to 14 residues. CDR3 region: CASSLSLSSYEQYF. For the CDR3, the DNA is TGTGCCAGCAGCTTATCACTTTCGTCCTACGAGCAGTACTTC.